The next 9 T cell receptor beta chains were all read from a single sample in a study of T cell responses to AZD1222 COVID-19 vaccine. The method was immunoSEQ multiplex PCR; TCRdb's version includes in-frame clones alone and lacks a portion of them. The table has 150,000 or so clones, 70% to 90% seen once; the top ten hold around 8%. The sequenced sample was peripheral blood, obtained on day 0 of AZD1222 vaccination. All receptors come from an adult in good health.

The genes are TRBV19 and TRBJ1-4; possibly TRBD1 for D (6 bases). The CDR3 loop spans 15 amino acids. V was shortened by 5 bases and J by 0 bases, with 10 bases between the two germline ends. Per the germline V gene, CDR1 is LNHDA and CDR2 is SQIVND (reference sequence). CDR3 sequence (DNA): TGTGCCAGTAGTGTTACAGGGACAACTAATGAAAAACTGTTTTTT. It translates to CASSVTGTTNEKLFF.

This clone was detected only once. The chain combines TRBV10-3 with TRBJ2-3; D is unresolved. Germline loops: CDR1 ENHRY, CDR2 SYGVKD. V was cut by 3 bases and J by 0 bases, with 7 bases left in between. The CDR3 covers 14 residues. The CDR3 DNA sequence: TGTGCCATCAGTGAAGTAACTAGCACAGATACGCAGTATTTT. This sequence encodes CAISEVTSTDTQYF.

In the case of this clone: This sample also contains other DNA sequences that code for the same CDR3. V and J are TRBV3-1 (or the pseudogene TRBV3-2) and TRBJ2-7; the match to TRBD2 covers 11 bases. Germline CDR1 LGHDT, CDR2 YNNKEL (reference sequence). This CDR3 is built from 15 residues. Trimming at V came to 3 bases and at J to 4 bases, leaving 5 bases not matched to a gene. CDR3 sequence (DNA): TGTGCCAGCAGCCAGGGGACTAGCGGACCTTACGAGCAGTACTTC. Residues: CASSQGTSGPYEQYF.

CDR3 coding DNA: TGTGCCAGCAGCCCAAGGGACAGGGCACGAGGGGAGCTGTTTTTT. Translated, it gives CASSPRDRARGELFF. J is TRBJ2-2 and V is TRBV3-1 (or the pseudogene TRBV3-2); 9 bases align to TRBD1. The CDR3 sequence is 15 residues long. CDR1 is LGHDT, CDR2 YNNKEL, per germline (reference sequence). The V segment lost 4 bases and the J segment 8 bases; nucleotides outside the gene matches: 8.

V and J are TRBV27 and TRBJ1-2, with no clear D. Deletions cut 5 bases from V and 8 bases from J, with 21 bases between. In germline, CDR1 is MNHEY, CDR2 SMNVEV (reference sequence). This CDR3 is 15 amino acids long. CDR3 residues: CASSQARVGVLGYTF. The CDR3 DNA reads TGTGCCAGCAGTCAAGCTCGGGTCGGGGTCCTAGGCTACACCTTC.

This rearrangement joins TRBV5-8 to TRBJ1-1, with 10 bases identical to TRBD1. This CDR3 is 15 amino acids long. The V and J ends lost 2 bases and 1 base, in that order; junction bases with no gene match: 2. Germline V lookup: CDR1 SGHTS, CDR2 YDEGEE. The CDR3 coding sequence is TGTGCCAGCAGCTTAAGACAGGGGGCGAACACTGAAGCTTTCTTT. Encoded protein: CASSLRQGANTEAFF.

V and J are TRBV18 and TRBJ2-2, with D perhaps TRBD2 (5 bases). V shed 8 bases and J shed 5 bases, with 21 bases lying between them. The CDR3 has 16 amino acids. The germline CDR1 and CDR2 sequences are KGHSH and LQKENI. CDR3 in amino acids: CASRTLASSGTGELFF. The CDR3 DNA is TGTGCCAGCCGTACTCTCGCCTCCTCGGGAACCGGGGAGCTGTTTTTT.

This clone has only a few counts. The chain uses TRBV4-1 and TRBJ1-2, with D maybe TRBD1 (5 bases). V lost 0 bases to trimming and J lost 3 bases, with 8 bases between them. Germline-derived CDR1 and CDR2 are MGHRA and YSYEKL. CDR3 size: 14 residues. CDR3 DNA: TGCGCCAGCAGCCAAGACGGGGGAGACTATGGCTACACCTTC. Amino acids: CASSQDGGDYGYTF.

This chain joins TRBV21-1 and TRBJ2-7; the table's D call, TRBD1, has no DNA check behind it. TRBV21-1 constitutes a pseudogene. This CDR3 region has 14 residues. The CDR3 loop is CASSKATLNYEQYF. CDR3 DNA sequence: TGTGCCAGCAGCAAAGCGACACTTAACTACGAGCAGTACTTC.